This is a list of T cell receptor beta chains from one sample in a study of shared clonotypes between healthy human individuals. Assay: immunoSEQ multiplex PCR; the TCRdb copy retains only in-frame clones and omits some. The table records about 490,000 clones, around 80% of them present only once. The specimen sequenced was PBMCs. The receptors were gathered from a woman aged 40 to 50 in good health. Some clones in this sample may be carry-over from other donors' samples. The CDR3 runs from the conserved cysteine through the conserved F or W. Fields, in order: J gene, D gene, clone size, V gene, CDR3 protein, CDR3 DNA. D genes are given only for firm matches. Size is omitted from some rows. Given values are once, few, many or a class for expanded clones.

J: TRBJ1-2; D: -; size: few; V: TRBV5-1; CDR3: CASSLEQAASYTF; DNA: TGCGCCAGCAGCTTGGAGCAGGCAGCGAGCTACACCTTC
J: TRBJ2-7; D: -; size: -; V: TRBV5-4; CDR3: CASSLEGYEQYF; DNA: TGTGCCAGCAGCTTGGAGGGCTACGAGCAGTACTTC
J: TRBJ2-5; D: -; size: few; V: TRBV28; CDR3: CASSRRNGETQYF; DNA: TGTGCCAGCAGCCGGAGAAACGGAGAGACCCAGTACTTC
J: TRBJ2-1; D: TRBD2; size: -; V: TRBV4-2; CDR3: CASSQDQFAGVRNEQFF; DNA: TGTGCCAGCAGCCAAGACCAATTTGCGGGAGTTAGGAATGAGCAGTTCTTC
J: TRBJ2-2; D: TRBD2; size: -; V: TRBV9; CDR3: CASSESLAGDTGELFF; DNA: TGTGCCAGCAGCGAGTCTCTAGCGGGAGATACCGGGGAGCTGTTTTTT
J: TRBJ2-1; D: -; size: once; V: TRBV4-3; CDR3: CASSLFAGSSGNEQFF; DNA: TGCGCCAGCAGCCTATTTGCCGGGTCCAGCGGCAATGAGCAGTTCTTC
J: TRBJ1-1; D: TRBD1; size: once; V: TRBV29-1; CDR3: CSVLPGTAYTEAFF; DNA: TGCAGCGTCCTTCCTGGGACAGCTTACACTGAAGCTTTCTTT
J: TRBJ2-7; D: -; size: -; V: TRBV5-5; CDR3: CASSVGQGSLFF; DNA: -
J: TRBJ2-3; D: TRBD2; size: -; V: TRBV18; CDR3: CASSPGLAGPDTQYF; DNA: TGTGCCAGCTCACCGGGACTAGCGGGACCAGATACGCAGTATTTT
J: TRBJ1-1; D: -; size: few; V: TRBV7-3; CDR3: CASSLQPNTEAFF; DNA: TGTGCCAGCAGCCTACAGCCGAACACTGAAGCTTTCTTT
J: TRBJ1-2; D: -; size: -; V: TRBV4-1; CDR3: CASSQGGARANYGYTF; DNA: TGCGCCAGCAGCCAAGGAGGGGCCCGCGCTAACTATGGCTACACCTTC
J: TRBJ1-3; D: -; size: -; V: TRBV5-1; CDR3: CASSLGPDSGNTIYF; DNA: TGCGCCAGCAGCTTGGGGCCGGACTCTGGAAACACCATATATTTT
J: TRBJ2-3; D: -; size: -; V: TRBV28; CDR3: CASSASATRSPSDTQYF; DNA: TGTGCCAGCAGTGCTTCCGCAACTAGGTCCCCCTCAGATACGCAGTATTTT
J: TRBJ2-1; D: -; size: few; V: TRBV5-8; CDR3: CASSLAANSYNEQFF; DNA: TGTGCCAGCAGCTTGGCGGCTAATTCCTACAATGAGCAGTTCTTC
J: TRBJ2-7; D: TRBD1; size: -; V: TRBV27; CDR3: CASSYSPGTGLDEQYF; DNA: TGTGCCAGCAGTTACTCTCCCGGGACAGGGCTTGACGAGCAGTACTTC
J: TRBJ1-5; D: -; size: few; V: TRBV30; CDR3: CAWSVGGSNQPQHF; DNA: TGTGCCTGGAGTGTAGGTGGGAGCAATCAGCCCCAGCATTTT
J: TRBJ2-5; D: TRBD1; size: -; V: TRBV5-4; CDR3: CASSSGTGGRETQYF; DNA: TGTGCCAGCAGCTCCGGGACAGGGGGCAGAGAGACCCAGTACTTC
J: TRBJ2-1; D: TRBD2; size: few; V: TRBV10-3; CDR3: CAISDLGGRDNEQFF; DNA: TGTGCCATCAGTGATTTGGGGGGGAGGGACAATGAGCAGTTCTTC
J: TRBJ2-1; D: TRBD2; size: -; V: TRBV28; CDR3: CASSFQLAGYNEQFF; DNA: TGTGCCAGCAGTTTCCAACTAGCGGGCTACAATGAGCAGTTCTTC
J: TRBJ1-2; D: TRBD1; size: -; V: TRBV29-1; CDR3: CSVAGQGAVGYTF; DNA: TGCAGCGTTGCGGGCCAGGGGGCGGTTGGCTACACCTTC
J: TRBJ2-7; D: TRBD1; size: once; V: TRBV4-1; CDR3: CASSPGQGFVYEQYF; DNA: TGCGCCAGCAGCCCCGGACAGGGATTTGTGTACGAGCAGTACTTC
J: TRBJ1-4; D: -; size: -; V: TRBV4-3; CDR3: CASSDATNEKLFF; DNA: TGCGCCAGTAGCGACGCAACTAATGAAAAACTGTTTTTT
J: TRBJ2-1; D: TRBD2; size: -; V: TRBV9; CDR3: CASSRLAGGLNEQFF; DNA: TGTGCCAGCAGCAGACTAGCGGGAGGTCTAAATGAGCAGTTCTTC
J: TRBJ2-7; D: -; size: -; V: TRBV5-1; CDR3: CASSLEVSSVYEQYF; DNA: TGCGCCAGCAGCTTGGAGGTTAGCTCGGTTTACGAGCAGTACTTC
J: TRBJ2-3; D: -; size: -; V: TRBV5-8; CDR3: CASSLRMPTDTQYF; DNA: TGTGCCAGCAGCCTCCGGATGCCCACAGATACGCAGTATTTT
J: TRBJ1-1; D: -; size: -; V: TRBV11-2; CDR3: CASSSMDSYRKNTEAFF; DNA: TGTGCCAGCAGCTCCATGGACAGTTATCGCAAGAACACTGAAGCTTTCTTT